Below, 29 T cell receptor beta chains from the same sample are listed, as sequenced in a study of blood T cell repertoires in COVID-19. The table came from immunoSEQ multiplex PCR; TCRdb's copy has only in-frame clones and leaves some out. The profile shows about 46,000 clones, around 85% of them singletons. The specimen sequenced was peripheral blood. All receptors come from a woman of 80 years or more with COVID-19, enrolled during active disease.

This rearrangement joins TRBV7-9 to TRBJ2-7; a possible D gene is TRBD2 (6 bases). The CDR3 runs 13 residues. V was cut by 5 bases and J by 4 bases, with 12 bases left in between. Germline-derived CDR1 and CDR2 are SEHNR and FQNEAQ (reference sequence). CDR3 DNA: TGTGCCAGCAGCGCATATAGCGGTTACGAGCAGTACTTC. It translates to CASSAYSGYEQYF.

The gene calls are TRBV27 and TRBJ1-4, with D maybe TRBD1 (5 bases). The CDR3 consists of 17 residues. Germline V gene lookup returns CDR1 MNHEY and CDR2 SMNVEV (reference sequence). The V and J ends lost 5 bases and 1 base respectively, with 17 bases between them. Here the CDR3 reads CASSPGRGPITNEKLFF. The CDR3 region has the DNA TGTGCCAGCAGTCCTGGGCGGGGACCAATAACTAATGAAAAACTGTTTTTT.

V and J are TRBV28 and TRBJ1-5; TRBD1 aligns across 10 bases. V lost 6 bases and J lost 1; bases outside the gene matches: 15. The CDR3 runs to 19 residues. CDR1 is MDHEN and CDR2 is SYDVKM in the germline V gene. CDR3 DNA: TGTGCCAGCAGGTCCCTTGGGACAGGGGTTTGGATAAGCAATCAGCCCCAGCATTTT. Protein product: CASRSLGTGVWISNQPQHF.

CDR3 protein: CASSHPTSYEQYF. The CDR3 DNA reads TGTGCCAGCAGCCACCCGACAAGCTACGAGCAGTACTTC. The chain carries TRBV3-1 (or the pseudogene TRBV3-2) and TRBJ2-7; D not resolved. Looked up from germline, CDR1 is LGHDT and CDR2 is YNNKEL (reference sequence). The CDR3 extends over 13 amino acids. The germline V and J ends were trimmed by 3 bases and 3 bases, with 9 bases remaining between them.

The chain has TRBV27 and TRBJ1-1; D gene ambiguous. CDR1 and CDR2 from the germline V gene are MNHEY and SMNVEV (reference sequence). The V gene lost 3 bases and the J gene lost 7 bases, with 12 bases spanning the gap. The CDR3 covers 13 residues. The CDR3 coding sequence is TGTGCCAGCAGTTTCCACGGAGGTTATGAAGCTTTCTTT. It specifies CASSFHGGYEAFF.

The chain has TRBV28 and TRBJ1-2, with 8 bases lining up with TRBD1. V lost 5 bases, J lost 0 bases, and 11 bases stayed unmatched. The CDR3 is made up of 17 amino acids. The V gene's germline CDR1 is MDHEN and CDR2 SYDVKM. The CDR3 is CASSATDREPTNYGYTF. The CDR3, as DNA: TGTGCCAGCAGTGCTACGGACAGGGAACCGACTAACTATGGCTACACCTTC.

This clone has just a few counts. This chain links TRBV7-6 with TRBJ2-7; possibly TRBD2 for D (6 bases). The V and J ends lost 4 bases and 6 bases respectively, with 13 bases between them. This CDR3 is 13 amino acids long. Germline loops: CDR1 SGHVS, CDR2 FNYEAQ. The CDR3 coding sequence is TGTGCCAGCAGCTCCACGTTCGGGGGCGAGCAGTACTTC. Its protein product is CASSSTFGGEQYF.

The CDR3 bases are TGTGCCAGTAGTATACTCAGGGGGCAAGCTTTCTTT. Amino acid sequence: CASSILRGQAFF. The chain employs TRBV19 and TRBJ1-1; 8 positions agree with TRBD1. Germline assignment: CDR1 LNHDA and CDR2 SQIVND (reference sequence). Trimming at V came to 2 bases and at J to 9 bases, leaving 2 bases not matched to a gene. This CDR3 is 12 amino acids long.

The V gene is TRBV7-2, the J gene TRBJ2-3; 7 positions match TRBD2. The CDR3 totals 16 residues. Germline loops: CDR1 SGHTA, CDR2 FQGNSA. With 6 bases clipped from V and 1 base from J, the junction kept 10 bases outside the gene matches. As DNA, the CDR3 is TGTGCCAGCAGGTCGAACGGGGGGAAGGGCACAGATACGCAGTATTTT. It encodes CASRSNGGKGTDTQYF.

V and J are TRBV9 and TRBJ2-1; a possible D gene is TRBD1 (5 bases). CDR1 is SGDLS and CDR2 is YYNGEE in the germline V gene. Trimming took 0 bases from V and 8 from J, leaving 12 bases between them. CDR3 size: 14 residues. The CDR3 region has the DNA TGTGCCAGCAGCGTAGCTTCAGGGTTCCATGAGCAGTTCTTC. It yields the protein CASSVASGFHEQFF. Supplemented by reference TRBV9 and TRBJ2-1, the full variable domain reads DSGVTQTPKHLITATGQRVTLRCSPRSGDLSVYWYQQSLDQGLQFLIQYYNGEERAKGNILERFSAQQFPDLHSELNLSSLELGDSALYFCASSVASGFHEQFFGPGTRLTVL.

This clone occurred once. The chain links TRBV5-1 to TRBJ2-7, with 12 bases fitting TRBD2. V was pared by 0 bases and J by 1 base, with 2 bases of the junction left unmatched. The CDR3 length is 16 residues. Per germline, CDR1 SGHRS and CDR2 YFSETQ. CDR3 sequence reads: CASSLGLAGGSYEQYF. In DNA form, the CDR3 reads TGCGCCAGCAGCTTGGGGCTAGCGGGAGGGTCCTACGAGCAGTACTTC. Supplemented by reference TRBV5-1 and TRBJ2-7, the full variable domain reads KAGVTQTPRYLIKTRGQQVTLSCSPISGHRSVSWYQQTPGQGLQFLFEYFSETQRNKGNFPGRFSGRQFSNSRSEMNVSTLELGDSALYLCASSLGLAGGSYEQYFGPGTRLTVT.

The chain joins TRBV5-1 to TRBJ1-2, with TRBD1 matching over 9 bases. CDR1 is SGHRS, CDR2 YFSETQ, per germline. After removal of 4 bases from V and 8 bases from J, the junction contained 6 bases not matched to a gene. The CDR3 runs 13 residues. The CDR3 loop reads CASSPQGAGGYTF. The CDR3 DNA follows: TGCGCCAGCAGCCCACAGGGGGCCGGAGGCTACACCTTC.

This sequence joins TRBV6-6 and TRBJ2-7; 12 bases line up with TRBD1. The V gene's germline CDR1 is MNHNY and CDR2 SVGAGI (reference sequence). The V gene end was trimmed by 2 bases and the J gene end by 2 bases; junction bases not matched to a gene: 4. The CDR3 is made up of 16 amino acids. CDR3 protein: CASSYTGTGGPYEQYF. The CDR3 DNA is TGTGCCAGCAGTTACACCGGGACAGGGGGCCCCTACGAGCAGTACTTC.

The chain is built from TRBV5-1 and TRBJ2-6; 7 bases fit TRBD1. The V gene's germline CDR1 is SGHRS and CDR2 YFSETQ. The CDR3 totals 14 residues. Trimming took 5 bases from V and 6 from J; bases not matched to a gene: 5. This chain's CDR3 is CASRRDREANVLTF. DNA for the CDR3: TGCGCCAGCAGACGGGACAGAGAGGCCAACGTCCTGACTTTC.

The chain recombines TRBV27 with TRBJ2-7; a possible D gene is TRBD1 (6 bases). Trimming cost V 3 bases and J 0 bases, with 12 bases left between them. Germline V CDR1 and CDR2: MNHEY, SMNVEV (reference sequence). This CDR3 comprises 15 residues. The CDR3 loop is CASSFRTAVSYEQYF. In DNA, the CDR3 is TGTGCCAGCAGTTTCCGGACAGCCGTCTCCTACGAGCAGTACTTC.

V and J are TRBV28 and TRBJ1-2; 7 bases align to TRBD1. With 7 bases clipped from V and 3 bases from J, the junction kept 11 bases outside the gene matches. This CDR3 contains 15 residues. Germline V gives CDR1 MDHEN, CDR2 SYDVKM. This CDR3 reads CASTTGGGQYYGYTF. Here the CDR3 DNA reads TGTGCCAGCACCACCGGGGGGGGACAGTACTATGGCTACACCTTC.

The chain has TRBV18 and TRBJ2-2; D is unclear. CDR3 length: 16 residues. Germline V gene sequence: CDR1 KGHSH, CDR2 LQKENI. V was pared by 0 bases and J by 0 bases, with 8 bases between. CDR3 region: CASSPPLGTNTGELFF. In DNA form, the CDR3 reads TGTGCCAGCTCACCACCGCTGGGCACGAACACCGGGGAGCTGTTTTTT. Looking up the rest from reference TRBV18 and TRBJ2-2 gives the full variable domain: NAGVMQNPRHLVRRRGQEARLRCSPMKGHSHVYWYRQLPEEGLKFMVYLQKENIIDESGMPKERFSAEFPKEGPSILRIQQVVRGDSAAYFCASSPPLGTNTGELFFGEGSRLTVL.

V and J are TRBV6-4 and TRBJ1-2; D unresolved. Per germline, CDR1 MRHNA and CDR2 SNTAGT. Trimming took off 2 bases at V and 0 bases at J, with 13 bases between the two ends. The CDR3 has 16 residues. The CDR3 loop is CASSDRYSRSNYGYTF. For the CDR3, the DNA is TGTGCCAGCAGTGACCGCTACAGCCGATCTAACTATGGCTACACCTTC.

This chain links TRBV27 with TRBJ2-7; D unresolved. The CDR3 is 14 residues long. Trimming cost V 5 bases and J 2 bases, with 13 bases left between them. CDR1 and CDR2 from the germline V gene are MNHEY and SMNVEV (reference sequence). CDR3 protein: CASSPTGPAYEQYF. DNA of the CDR3: TGTGCCAGCAGTCCGACTGGTCCCGCCTACGAGCAGTACTTC.

In this sample, this clone turned up a few times. V is TRBV4-2 and J is TRBJ1-5; D gene unclear. Germline V lookup: CDR1 LGHNA, CDR2 YNFKEQ. V lost 1 base to trimming and J lost 4 bases, with 5 bases between them. The CDR3 is 13 amino acids. CDR3: CASSQGQNQPQHF. CDR3 DNA sequence: TGTGCCAGCAGCCAAGGGCAAAATCAGCCCCAGCATTTT.

The chain combines TRBV27 with TRBJ2-2; 9 nucleotides line up with TRBD2. CDR1 is MNHEY, CDR2 SMNVEV, per germline (reference sequence). The CDR3 contains 16 residues. J lost 6 bases, V lost 5 bases, and 10 bases had no gene match. Here the CDR3 DNA reads TGTGCCAGCAGTCTAGGAGGCGGGAGGGCCGCCGGGGAGCTGTTTTTT. Translated: CASSLGGGRAAGELFF.

V usage is TRBV5-1 and J usage is TRBJ1-1; D gene unclear. This CDR3 is 14 amino acids long. Germline V gene lookup returns CDR1 SGHRS and CDR2 YFSETQ. Trimming removed 0 bases at V and 4 bases at J, with 10 bases between. The CDR3 sequence: CASSLASGVTEAFF. CDR3 sequence (DNA): TGCGCCAGCAGCTTGGCATCGGGAGTCACTGAAGCTTTCTTT.

This chain joins TRBV5-1 and TRBJ1-3; a possible D gene is TRBD1 (6 bases). Trimming removed 5 bases from V and 1 base from J, with 16 bases in between. This CDR3 is built from 16 residues. CDR1 and CDR2 from the germline V gene are SGHRS and YFSETQ. The CDR3 DNA reads as TGCGCCAGCAGTCCCGGGGGGGCGCGATCTGGAAACACCATATATTTT. Residues: CASSPGGARSGNTIYF.

This chain connects TRBV5-1 to TRBJ2-6; D unresolved. V was clipped by 0 bases and J by 5 bases, with 9 bases between them. This CDR3 has 15 amino acids. CDR1 and CDR2 from the germline V gene are SGHRS and YFSETQ. CDR3 in DNA: TGCGCCAGCAGCTTGGGAGAGGCGCGGGCCAACGTCCTGACTTTC. Translating gives CASSLGEARANVLTF.

J is TRBJ1-2 and V is TRBV7-9; D is possibly TRBD1 (5 bases). This CDR3 has 16 amino acids. Germline V lookup: CDR1 SEHNR, CDR2 FQNEAQ (reference sequence). The V end lost 5 bases, the J end lost 4 bases, and 20 bases lay between the germline ends. The CDR3 region has the DNA TGTGCCAGCAGCCCACTACCCAGGGAGGGCCTCTATGGCTACACCTTC. Encoded protein: CASSPLPREGLYGYTF.

The V gene is TRBV6-2 or TRBV6-3, the J gene TRBJ2-7; 7 bases align to TRBD1. CDR1 MNHEY and CDR2 SVGEGT come from the germline V gene. This CDR3 region has 19 residues. Germline trimming cut 4 bases from V and 3 bases from J; bases unmatched to any gene: 21. Written as DNA, the CDR3 is TGTGCCAGCAGTTTTCCAGGGGGAGAGGGCTATGGTGGGATCTACGAGCAGTACTTC. It is translated as CASSFPGGEGYGGIYEQYF.

This chain uses TRBV9 with TRBJ2-1; 7 nucleotides line up with TRBD2. The J segment lost 3 bases and the V segment lost 0 bases, leaving 6 bases of the junction unmatched. CDR1 is SGDLS and CDR2 is YYNGEE in the germline V gene. The CDR3 covers 16 residues. Written as DNA, the CDR3 is TGTGCCAGCAGCGTAGCCGGGGAGGGCCGCTACAATGAGCAGTTCTTC. Translated, it gives CASSVAGEGRYNEQFF.

The chain joins TRBV7-3 to TRBJ2-2; 11 nucleotides align to TRBD2. The CDR3 spans 16 residues. CDR1 is SGHTA, CDR2 FQGTGA, per germline. Unmatched junction bases numbered 5, after V lost 7 bases and J lost 1 base. In DNA, the CDR3 is TGTGCCAGCACCCCAACTAGCGGGAGGAACACCGGGGAGCTGTTTTTT. Residues: CASTPTSGRNTGELFF.

On this clone itself: Mismatch with germline at one junction end may stem from a read error. The chain carries TRBV7-2 and TRBJ1-2; D may be TRBD1 (6 bases). The length of the CDR3 is 14 residues. Germline V CDR1 and CDR2: SGHTA, FQGNSA. The CDR3 DNA reads TGTGTCAGCAGCTTATCCACAGGGCCATATGGCTACACCTTC. It specifies CVSSLSTGPYGYTF.